This T cell receptor (beta chain) came from a study of blood T cell repertoires in COVID-19. There are 16 residues in the CDR3. Germline V gene lookup returns CDR1 SNHLY and CDR2 FYNNEI. V was trimmed by 2 bases and J by 0 bases, leaving 11 bases between them. The method was immunoSEQ multiplex PCR; TCRdb's version includes in-frame clones alone and lacks a portion of them. The sample contains 150,000 to 200,000 clones, around nine tenths of which appear only once. The rearrangement uses TRBV2 and TRBJ1-3; a weak D match, TRBD1 (6 bases). The sequence was obtained from a man between 60 and 75 years old with active or convalescent COVID-19. Sequenced sample: peripheral blood. CDR3 bases: TGTGCCAGCAGTGAACAGGGGCCTTACTCTGGAAACACCATATATTTT. It specifies CASSEQGPYSGNTIYF.